This T cell receptor beta chain was retrieved from a study of molecular identifiers for immune sequencing clone quantification. The germline CDR1 and CDR2 sequences are MNHEY and SMNVEV (reference sequence). Trimming shortened V by 5 bases and J by 7 bases, and 18 bases separated the two germline ends. The CDR3 loop spans 14 amino acids. The use of previously described methods and listed TCR primers produced the bulk TCR libraries. Using its own MiXCR run on the PCR reads, TCRdb lists one record per CDR3 protein. Altogether approximately 54,000 distinct CDR3 sequences are present, approximately 25% being singletons, with the ten largest covering under 2%. This clonotype was observed at least ten times.

V and J are TRBV27 and TRBJ2-7; D is unclear. The TCR was taken from a human donor in good health. Some libraries in this study had Jurkat cell RNA spiked in. Sequenced sample: naive CD8+ T cells from blood, with Jurkat cell RNA spiked in. Indicated subset: FACS-sorted CD8+CD4-CCR7+CD45RA+ naive T cells. CDR3 amino acids: CASSITAPSSEQYF. The CDR3 DNA sequence: TGTGCCAGCAGTATTACGGCCCCAAGTTCGGAGCAGTACTTC.